The sequence of this TCR beta chain was determined in a study of cytomegalovirus exposure and HLA in healthy donors (TCRdb year 2017). Background for the entire study: An earlier analysis of roughly 500 of the donors reported over 250 Gb of sequence data and around 120 million unique TCR beta sequences obtained from around 180 million T cells. Around 330 gigabases of sequencing data and roughly 80 million unique TCR sequences made up an early release that covered approximately 620 HLA-typed donors. The genetic ancestry cluster associated with self-reported Caucasian donors included 65% to 90% of the 300 to 450 genotyped donors. The study aimed to test whether cataloging public T cell receptors could reveal signatures of past pathogen exposure. The T cell repertoires of 550 to 850 subjects were profiled by immunosequencing and related to cytomegalovirus serostatus. Besides the first cohort of 666 subjects, a separate validation cohort made up of roughly 130 different subjects was used. To predict cytomegalovirus infection status, the study combined high-throughput TCR immunosequencing, statistical association of individual TCRs with disease status, and machine learning. A later analysis re-examined previously published TCR beta repertoires from 600 to 700 donors and added high-resolution HLA genotyping to investigate patterns of TCR occurrence. In the later analysis, no new phenotypic data were used to find candidate immune exposures; instead, reliance was placed on TCR beta sequences and their occurrence across donors. An earlier analysis of approximately 630 of the donors applied high-throughput TCR beta sequencing to assess whether each TCR beta V gene segment acted as functional or pseudogenic. Alongside the repertoire data, information on donor age, sex, ethnicity and CMV serostatus was compiled. A later genetic analysis took genome-wide SNP genotypes for about 55% of the roughly 700 donors and used that subset as a discovery cohort. Every repertoire in the discovery cohort had been generated on one and the same sequencing platform. HLA typing covered class I and class II loci at four-digit resolution. The number of typed donors differed by locus: roughly 620-630 for A, B, C, DRB1 and DQB1; approximately 530 for DQA1; 606 for DPA1; and around 470 for DPB1. Four or five DR-DQ haplotypes were handled as single units for association and clustering because linkage in the cohort was strong. Among approximately 370 genotyped donors of the cohort, an average of about 240,000 unique TCR beta nucleotide sequences was sequenced per donor, of which approximately 19% were non-productive. Overall results and qualifications from the work: In both the original and validation cohorts, the classifier was reported to diagnose cytomegalovirus status with high specificity and sensitivity. In an earlier analysis of roughly 560 of the donors, most TCR beta V segments were observed in productive rearrangements about 87% or about 30% of the time, broadly matching IMGT annotations. In vitro tests confirmed that a few of the cytomegalovirus-associated TCR beta chains recognize cytomegalovirus antigens. The study gave a list of 150 to 200 TCR beta chains associated with cytomegalovirus. Most TCR sequences were seen in very few donors, while some public TCRs were found in many individuals. A group of highly shared sequence variants was considered likely to be a technical artifact of the sequencing pipeline. About 17 rarely observed V segments, including chromosome 9 orphons, were excluded from the earlier analysis of approximately 500 of the donors because counts were too low. Most CMV-associated TCR beta chains appeared to be HLA-restricted in a later analysis, and the HLA associations seemed to be driven largely by CMV exposure. In a later analysis, HLA-associated TCR beta chains were found to be more clonally expanded and to have lower generation probabilities than equally common non-associated chains. Because some donors lacked HLA typing at each locus, the association tests relied only on the typed subset. In a later analysis, TCR association rates were found to vary across HLA loci, with the most associated TCRs seen for DRB1 alleles and the fewest for HLA-C alleles. At a false discovery rate of 0.05, a later analysis linked approximately 18,000 TCR beta sequences to specific HLA alleles. The only immune exposure information available for the cohort was CMV serostatus. When HLA alleles, especially DR and DQ, strongly co-occurred, TCR associations were difficult to assign to individual alleles. Sequencing depth was assumed to be roughly uniform across donors in the presence/absence analyses, though that assumption may not hold. Because the 87-base-pair reads could not distinguish some IMGT-functional V segments, including TRBV6-2 and TRBV6-3, those segments were excluded. In a later genetic analysis, a missense DCLRE1C variant was associated with V-gene and J-gene trimming of TCR beta chains, and the association was replicated in an independent cohort. A further reported finding was that TCR beta sequences accurately predicted the HLA-A and HLA-B alleles for most subjects in the first cohort. Several of the top co-occurrence clusters appeared to be linked to parvovirus B19, influenza, CMV and Epstein-Barr virus, according to a later analysis. Correlated functional status among segregating V segments might reflect linkage disequilibrium, but an unknown experimental factor could not be ruled out. The authors suggested that the approach could potentially be generalized to other disease states and immunological phenotypes. This cohort had only TCR beta chains sequenced, and the lack of alpha or paired-chain data limited which features could be detected. According to a later genetic analysis, donors in an Asian-associated ancestry cluster had fewer N-insertions in productive TCRs than the approximately 630-donor mean.

Details on this clone: Its antigen specificity is not known. No base qualities exist here, and no much larger clone lies one base off it.

To prepare the library, the immunoSEQ multiplex PCR assay was applied. A mixture of 60 forward primers for TCR Vbeta segments and 13 reverse primers for TCR Jbeta segments was used in the multiplex PCR. The CDR3 region of rearranged TCR beta genes was amplified from genomic DNA by a multiplex PCR assay. The amplified TCR beta libraries were sequenced on the Illumina HiSeq System as 87-base-pair reads. Per the authors' processing: Across the 670 or so repertoires, a later analysis counted tens of millions of unique TCR beta chains, roughly 11 million of which were shared by at least two donors. A nearest-neighbor algorithm error-corrected the raw reads and collapsed the reads into unique sequences, merging closely related sequences to remove PCR and sequencing errors. To assign V, D and J gene segments, CDR3 sequences were aligned to IMGT reference sequences. For a sequence to be retained, at least a six-nucleotide match to both a V gene segment and a J gene segment was required. Rearrangements were called productive when the CDR3 lacked stop codons and stayed in frame with V and J; all others were non-productive. CDR3 was defined by IMGT convention, running from the second conserved V-encoded cysteine to the conserved J-encoded phenylalanine. The earlier analysis of about 570 of the donors excluded any sequence lacking an unambiguous match to a single V gene segment. In an earlier analysis of around 590 of the donors, a V segment was called functional when productive rearrangements were above 56.7%, and segregating when the standard deviation between donors exceeded 5%. To diagnose cytomegalovirus status from the catalog of TCR beta chain sequences, a statistical classification framework was built. V and J gene assignment, in a later analysis, came from comparing TCR nucleotide sequences with IMGT/GENE-DB human TR gene sequences. A later analysis assigned CDR3 sequences and most-parsimonious VDJ recombination scenarios with the TCRdist pipeline. In a later analysis, each TCR beta chain was defined by its CDR3 amino acid sequence together with its V-gene family, and reads lacking a unique V-gene family were excluded. To address suspected cross-contamination and a sequencing artifact, a later analysis removed over 500 highly shared, low-generation-probability nucleotide sequences. For each public chain, a later analysis derived a clonal expansion index from normalized ranks of inferred template counts within each repertoire. A later analysis computed generation probabilities with a VDJ recombination model fitted to out-of-frame rearrangements, and checked the results against IGoR. A later analysis scored TCR-TCR, TCR-HLA and TCR-CMV co-occurrence with hypergeometric tests, applying a repertoire-size bias correction to TCR pairs. A later analysis estimated false discovery rates by permuting HLA or CMV assignments 20 times. In a later analysis, co-occurring TCRs were grouped using DBSCAN, with TCRdist sequence similarity added in when clustering inside HLA-allele-positive subsets. For co-occurrence clustering, repertoires with fewer than 30,000 or more than 120,000 public chains were excluded, along with five repertoires with anomalous nucleotide sharing. The table was pulled from immuneACCESS by TCRdb, which kept in-frame rearrangements only. Such tables lose some clones; where checked, under half of the loss comes from unresolved V genes, and the rest has no known cause. That table is the source of V, J and clone size, and D and trimming were worked out from the DNA. In this sample the table shows more than 85,000 clones, roughly three quarters of which occur a single time. 7.7% of the sample goes to the ten largest clones.

The cohort was made up of several hundred healthy bone marrow donors. All cohort members were sampled while nominally healthy, although unrecorded immune exposures were likely present. The donor tested CMV seronegative, placing the donor among the roughly 340 seronegative members of the cohort. Every donor gave a peripheral blood sample, and the peripheral blood mononuclear cells from that sample were used for TCR beta sequencing. The Qiagen DNeasy Blood Extraction Kit was used to extract genomic DNA from the blood cell samples. Reading the germline V gene gives CDR1 MDHEN and CDR2 SYDVKM. Including the terminal cysteine and phenylalanine, the CDR3 comprises 15 residues. Only the CDR3 region is kept as DNA, spanning 45 bases read in frame from base 1. V drops 1 base and J drops 2 bases, leaving 9 bases in between.

The sample comprised PBMCs. This clonotype originated in a female donor in good health and CMV-seronegative. The sequence links TRBV28 to TRBJ2-1; the D gene is perhaps TRBD1, from 5 matching bases. CDR3 region: CASSLLGQAYNEQFF. The DNA sequence is given as TGTGCCAGCAGTTTATTGGGGCAGGCCTACAATGAGCAGTTCTTC.